The 21 T cell receptor beta chains below all came from one sample that was sequenced in a study of shared clonotypes between healthy human individuals. Only in-frame clones appear in the TCRdb table, and some are missing; sequencing was by immunoSEQ multiplex PCR. This sample yields 950,000 to 1,300,000 clones, of which about 75% are seen a single time; 1.2% to 1.5% belongs to the top ten. The sequenced sample consisted of memory CD4+ T cells sorted from blood. Subset given: CD45RA-negative fraction. Receptors were obtained from a man between 18 and 29 years old in good health.

The V and J genes are TRBV14 and TRBJ2-2; D unclear. V lost 4 bases to trimming and J lost 6 bases, with 15 bases between them. Germline lookup yields CDR1 SGHDN and CDR2 FVKESK. This CDR3 spans 15 amino acids. CDR3 sequence reads: CASSPLEAGSGELFF. The CDR3 bases are TGTGCCAGCAGCCCGCTAGAGGCTGGGTCCGGGGAGCTGTTTTTT.

This clone showed up just once. V gene TRBV7-2 combines with J gene TRBJ1-1, with D unclear. Per the germline V gene, CDR1 is SGHTA and CDR2 is FQGNSA. V was cut by 1 base and J by 0 bases, with 9 bases left in between. The CDR3 is made up of 15 amino acids. CDR3 loop: CASSLDSRMNTEAFF. The CDR3 DNA reads TGTGCCAGCAGCTTAGACAGCCGCATGAACACTGAAGCTTTCTTT.

The count of this clone is one. The J gene is TRBJ1-2, the V gene TRBV7-9; D might be TRBD1 (5 bases). The V end lost 3 bases, the J end lost 8 bases, and 13 bases lay between the germline ends. Germline CDR1 reads SEHNR; CDR2 reads FQNEAQ (reference sequence). This CDR3 has 13 residues. The CDR3 DNA follows: TGTGCCAGCAGCTTCGACAGCTCGCGGGGCTACACCTTC. This encodes CASSFDSSRGYTF.

The chain couples TRBV21-1 to TRBJ1-1; the table names TRBD1, a call not compared with the DNA. TRBV21-1 is annotated as a pseudogene. The CDR3 contains 20 residues. The CDR3 reads CASRRFLFKDSGQVNTEAFF. Written as DNA, the CDR3 is TGTGCCAGCAGGCGGTTTCTCTTTAAGGACAGTGGCCAGGTGAACACTGAAGCTTTCTTT.

This clone was picked up one time. This chain connects TRBV19 to TRBJ2-6, with unresolved D. The CDR3 totals 15 residues. Germline CDR1 is LNHDA and CDR2 is SQIVND (reference sequence). Between the trimmed V and J ends, which lost 3 bases and 1 base, there was a span of 7 bases. DNA for the CDR3: TGTGCCAGTAGTATGAAACAATCTGGGGCCAACGTCCTGACTTTC. Translated, it gives CASSMKQSGANVLTF. Drawing the rest from reference TRBV19 and TRBJ2-6, the complete variable domain is DGGITQSPKYLFRKEGQNVTLSCEQNLNHDAMYWYRQDPGQGLRLIYYSQIVNDFQKGDIAEGYSVSREKKESFPLTVTSAQKNPTAFYLCASSMKQSGANVLTFGAGSRLTVL.

The rearrangement joins TRBV2 to TRBJ2-1, with a tentative D call TRBD1 (6 bases). The CDR3 length is 13 residues. CDR1 SNHLY and CDR2 FYNNEI come from the germline V gene. Between the trimmed V and J ends, which lost 5 bases and 9 bases, there was a span of 14 bases. As DNA, the CDR3 is TGTGCCAGCAGTTTCCGGACAGCAGGTGAGCAGTTCTTC. Translation: CASSFRTAGEQFF.

The chain combines TRBV2 with TRBJ2-2; D not certain. There are 13 residues in the CDR3. The germline gives CDR1 SNHLY, CDR2 FYNNEI. V lost 2 bases to trimming and J lost 7 bases, with 8 bases between them. In DNA form, the CDR3 reads TGTGCCAGCAGTGAAATCCCGGGCGGGGAGCTGTTTTTT. It codes for CASSEIPGGELFF.

The rearrangement joins TRBV6-5 to TRBJ2-7; D is undetermined. The V and J ends lost 6 bases and 9 bases respectively, with 21 bases between them. In germline, CDR1 is MNHEY, CDR2 SVGAGI. This CDR3 has 14 residues. This CDR3 is CASSPGLGLGWQYF. CDR3 nucleotides: TGTGCCAGCAGCCCCGGCCTCGGGTTGGGGTGGCAGTACTTC.

The genes are TRBV5-8 and TRBJ2-4, with 8 bases fitting TRBD1. The CDR3 is 13 amino acids. V dropped 5 bases and J dropped 11; count of bases not matched to a gene: 9. The V gene's germline CDR1 is SGHTS and CDR2 YDEGEE. The DNA for the CDR3 is TGTGCCAGCAGGTCGACAGGGGCAAATGTTCAGTACTTC. Translation: CASRSTGANVQYF.

The table lists this clone with a few counts. Different DNA sequences within this sample yield the same CDR3. This chain uses TRBV10-3 with TRBJ2-7; no clear D gene. V was clipped by 2 bases and J by 5 bases, with 7 bases between them. CDR1 and CDR2 from the germline V gene are ENHRY and SYGVKD. The CDR3 length is 12 residues. The DNA of the CDR3 is TGTGCCATCAGTGAGACGGCCAACGAGCAGTACTTC. Its protein is CAISETANEQYF.

This chain joins TRBV5-1 and TRBJ2-6; 11 bases agree with TRBD2. Germline-derived CDR1 and CDR2 are SGHRS and YFSETQ. This CDR3 is 20 amino acids long. V was pared by 2 bases and J by 4 bases, with 14 bases of the junction left unmatched. The CDR3 DNA is TGCGCCAGCAGCTTCCGGTCGACTAGCGGGGCTCGTCCCGGGGCCAACGTCCTGACTTTC. This sequence encodes CASSFRSTSGARPGANVLTF.

This clone appeared once. This chain links TRBV9 with TRBJ1-2, with 9 nucleotides matching TRBD1. J gave up 8 bases and V 0 bases, and 5 bases lay outside the gene matches. CDR3 length: 14 amino acids. Germline assignment: CDR1 SGDLS and CDR2 YYNGEE. The CDR3 region is CASSVVGQGNGYTF. In nucleotides, the CDR3 is TGTGCCAGCAGCGTAGTCGGACAGGGGAACGGCTACACCTTC. Drawing the rest from reference TRBV9 and TRBJ1-2, the complete variable domain is DSGVTQTPKHLITATGQRVTLRCSPRSGDLSVYWYQQSLDQGLQFLIQYYNGEERAKGNILERFSAQQFPDLHSELNLSSLELGDSALYFCASSVVGQGNGYTFGSGTRLTVV.

J is TRBJ2-1 and V is TRBV9, with D unclear. The CDR3 is 15 residues long. Germline V gene data show CDR1 as SGDLS and CDR2 as YYNGEE. V was shortened by 0 bases and J by 3 bases, with 10 bases between the two germline ends. The DNA of the CDR3 is TGTGCCAGCAGCGTAGACTTAGGAAGCTACAATGAGCAGTTCTTC. Its translation is CASSVDLGSYNEQFF.

The V and J genes are TRBV5-1 and TRBJ1-5, with 7 bases fitting TRBD1. Germline-derived CDR1 and CDR2 are SGHRS and YFSETQ. V dropped 5 bases and J dropped 4; count of bases not matched to a gene: 9. The CDR3 has 15 amino acids. The CDR3 is CASSSTGTENQPQHF. The CDR3 coding sequence is TGCGCCAGCAGTTCGACCGGGACAGAGAATCAGCCCCAGCATTTT.

The chain combines TRBV10-3 with TRBJ2-5; D gene uncertain. Near its end, the DNA agrees better with TRBJ2-7, so the J call may be wrong. CDR1 and CDR2 from the germline V gene are ENHRY and SYGVKD. The CDR3 has 12 amino acids. CDR3 residues: CAISESGSEQYF. The CDR3 region has the DNA TGTGCCATCAGTGAGTCGGGGTCCGAGCAGTACTTC.

The V call is TRBV11-3, the J call TRBJ2-2; 8 nucleotides align to TRBD1. Trimming removed 4 bases from V and 15 bases from J; junction bases left unmatched: 10. The CDR3 is 13 amino acids. CDR1 is SGHNT, CDR2 YENEEA, per germline. In DNA, the CDR3 is TGTGCCAGCAGCTCAGTTACAGGGGGGAGGATGTTTTTT. Its translation is CASSSVTGGRMFF.

This clone was found a few times. In nucleotides, the CDR3 is TGTGCCAGCAGCTTGGTTTCGGGTAATGCCGGGGAGCTGTTTTTT. Its protein product is CASSLVSGNAGELFF. This rearrangement joins TRBV5-6 to TRBJ2-2, with unresolved D. The length of the CDR3 is 15 residues. Per germline, CDR1 SGHDT and CDR2 YYEEEE. With 0 bases removed from V and 6 bases from J, the gap between germline ends came to 12 bases. Filled out from reference TRBV5-6 and TRBJ2-2, the complete variable domain reads DAGVTQSPTHLIKTRGQQVTLRCSPKSGHDTVSWYQQALGQGPQFIFQYYEEEERQRGNFPDRFSGHQFPNYSSELNVNALLLGDSALYLCASSLVSGNAGELFFGEGSRLTVL.

The chain carries TRBV5-5 and TRBJ1-6; 8 positions agree with TRBD1. Trimming removed 5 bases from V and 10 bases from J; junction bases left unmatched: 14. Germline CDR1 and CDR2: SGHKS and YYEKEE (reference sequence). The CDR3 loop spans 16 amino acids. CDR3 region: CASRGMGSGTGSPLHF. CDR3 coding DNA: TGTGCCAGCAGGGGAATGGGGTCGGGGACAGGCTCACCCCTCCACTTT.

The chain couples TRBV7-2 to TRBJ2-1; D is unclear. There are 12 residues in the CDR3. Trimming took off 5 bases at V and 3 bases at J, with 5 bases between the two ends. The germline V gene has CDR1 SGHTA and CDR2 FQGNSA. CDR3 bases: TGTGCCAGCAGCCTGTACTACAATGAGCAGTTCTTC. Translation: CASSLYYNEQFF.

This clone has more than one count but fewer than ten. The chain links TRBV5-1 to TRBJ2-5; D ambiguous. Germline V lookup: CDR1 SGHRS, CDR2 YFSETQ. There are 13 residues in the CDR3. The ends were cut back, 4 bases at V and 4 bases at J, with 11 bases in the middle. CDR3 bases: TGCGCCAGCAGCCCCCGGCAGGTAGAGACCCAGTACTTC. This codes for CASSPRQVETQYF.

The V gene is TRBV27, the J gene TRBJ1-6; the D gene is possibly TRBD1 (5 bases). V dropped 7 bases and J dropped 11 bases, with 27 bases sitting between them. Germline V gene lookup returns CDR1 MNHEY and CDR2 SMNVEV (reference sequence). The CDR3 totals 17 residues. The DNA of the CDR3 is TGTGCCAGCACCACCTCCGCGCCAGGGCGGCTGCCAACACCCCTCCACTTT. Protein: CASTTSAPGRLPTPLHF.